Listed below are T cell receptor beta chains from one sample, sequenced in a study of blood T cell repertoires in COVID-19. Sequencing was performed with immunoSEQ multiplex PCR; in TCRdb, only in-frame clones are kept and a portion is missing. The data show about 81,000 clones, roughly 96% seen once. The sample consisted of peripheral blood. These receptors were taken from a human donor with active COVID-19. The donor label of this sample is uncertain. Both conserved end residues are part of each CDR3. D genes are given only for firm matches. The size field is filled for only some rows; it gives once, few, many or a size class.

>NA|NA|15|TRBV5-1|TRBJ2-7
CASSLGGARSYEQYF
TGCGCCAGCAGCTTGGGAGGCGCGCGATCCTACGAGCAGTACTTC
>NA|NA|17|TRBV6-1|TRBJ1-1
CASSEFPGGKMNTEAFF
TGTGCCAGCAGTGAATTCCCGGGGGGGAAAATGAACACTGAAGCTTTCTTT
>NA|TRBD1|14|TRBV5-1|TRBJ1-2
CASSLVGQTYGYTF
TGCGCCAGCAGCTTGGTGGGACAGACGTATGGCTACACCTTC
>NA|TRBD2|15|TRBV7-9|TRBJ2-7
CASSLLASGDDEQYF
TGTGCCAGCAGCTTATTGGCTAGCGGAGATGACGAGCAGTACTTC
>NA|NA|14|TRBV7-9|TRBJ2-7
CASSSGVKPYEQYF
TGTGCCAGCAGCTCCGGGGTCAAGCCCTACGAGCAGTACTTC
>NA|NA|19|TRBV7-2|TRBJ1-5
CASSTRREMYLYSNQPQHF
TGTGCCAGCAGCACGAGGAGGGAGATGTACCTTTATAGCAATCAGCCCCAGCATTTT
>NA|TRBD1|16|TRBV7-6|TRBJ1-2
CASSLVAGRGSDGYTF
TGTGCCAGCAGCTTAGTTGCCGGCAGGGGGTCCGATGGCTACACCTTC
>NA|TRBD1|16|TRBV5-1|TRBJ2-7
CASRPDSGTGDYEQYF
TGCGCCAGCAGACCTGACTCCGGGACAGGGGACTACGAGCAGTACTTC
>NA|NA|13|TRBV5-1|TRBJ1-2
CASSLEQLYGYTF
TGCGCCAGCAGCTTGGAACAGTTATATGGCTACACCTTC
>NA|TRBD1|14|TRBV7-9|TRBJ2-5
CASSLGTVQETQYF
TGTGCCAGCAGCCTTGGGACAGTCCAAGAGACCCAGTACTTC
>NA|NA|14|TRBV6-4|TRBJ1-1
CASTPGGMNTEAFF
TGTGCCAGCACACCGGGGGGGATGAACACTGAAGCTTTCTTT
>NA|TRBD1|14|TRBV18|TRBJ1-2
CASSPGGQNYGYTF
TGTGCCAGCTCACCAGGGGGACAGAACTATGGCTACACCTTC
>NA|NA|15|TRBV18|TRBJ1-6
CASSPRQETNSPLHF
TGTGCCAGCTCACCCAGACAGGAGACTAATTCACCCCTCCACTTT
>NA|NA|20|TRBV4-1|TRBJ2-7
CASSQERMGSARNPPYEQYF
TGCGCCAGCAGCCAAGAGAGAATGGGCAGTGCCAGAAACCCTCCCTACGAGCAGTACTTC
>NA|TRBD1|16|TRBV2|TRBJ1-1
CASSEPRTGLNTEAFF
TGTGCCAGCAGTGAACCTCGGACAGGGCTGAACACTGAAGCTTTCTTT
>once|NA|16|TRBV11-3|TRBJ2-3
CASSLQAGPSTDTQYF
TGTGCCAGCAGCTTACAAGCGGGCCCTAGCACAGATACGCAGTATTTT
>NA|TRBD2|14|TRBV5-1|TRBJ2-2
CASRRREDTGELFF
TGCGCCAGCAGACGCCGGGAGGACACCGGGGAGCTGTTTTTT
>NA|NA|15|TRBV6-5|TRBJ1-1
CASSSAKAANTEAFF
TGTGCCAGCAGCTCCGCAAAAGCGGCTAACACTGAAGCTTTCTTT
>NA|TRBD2|16|TRBV20-1|TRBJ2-4
CSASSLAGVWGNIQYF
TGCAGTGCTAGTAGCCTAGCGGGAGTATGGGGAAACATTCAGTACTTC
>NA|NA|10|TRBV5-1|TRBJ2-7
CATIRGEQYF
TGCGCCACCATACGAGGCGAGCAGTACTTC
>NA|NA|15|TRBV28|TRBJ1-1
CASSLRSRGNTEAFF
TGTGCCAGCAGTTTAAGGTCTCGAGGGAACACTGAAGCTTTCTTT
>NA|NA|13|TRBV5-1|TRBJ2-5
CASSSQGGETQYF
TGCGCCAGCAGCTCACAGGGTGGAGAGACCCAGTACTTC
>NA|TRBD2|16|TRBV7-2|TRBJ2-1
CASSSSSGGVHNEQFF
TGTGCCAGCAGCTCCTCTAGCGGGGGGGTACACAATGAGCAGTTCTTC
>NA|NA|15|TRBV15|TRBJ1-4
CATSARIATNEKLFF
TGTGCCACCAGCGCGAGGATCGCAACTAATGAAAAACTGTTTTTT
>NA|NA|13|TRBV3-1/TRBV3-2|TRBJ1-1
CASSQKYDTEAFF
TGTGCCAGCAGCCAAAAATATGACACTGAAGCTTTCTTT
>NA|TRBD1|16|TRBV7-9|TRBJ2-5
CASSLTGGRIGETQYF
TGTGCCAGCAGCCTCACAGGGGGCAGGATTGGAGAGACCCAGTACTTC
>NA|NA|10|TRBV2|TRBJ2-7
CASRENEQYF
TGTGCCAGCAGGGAGAACGAGCAGTACTTC
>NA|TRBD2|16|TRBV5-4|TRBJ2-3
CASSWGTSGGADTQYF
TGTGCCAGCAGCTGGGGGACTAGCGGGGGAGCAGATACGCAGTATTTT
>NA|NA|11|TRBV6-2/TRBV6-3|TRBJ2-4
CASSYRDIQYF
TGTGCCAGCAGTTACCGGGACATTCAGTACTTC
>NA|NA|13|TRBV11-1|TRBJ2-3
CASSGLTPDTQYF
TGTGCCAGCAGCGGACTAACACCAGATACGCAGTATTTT
>NA|NA|12|TRBV7-7|TRBJ1-1
CASRLQVTEAFF
TGTGCCAGCAGGCTACAGGTAACTGAAGCTTTCTTT
>NA|NA|17|TRBV10-3|TRBJ1-6
CAISESAGGSYNSPLHF
TGTGCCATCAGTGAGTCGGCCGGGGGGTCCTATAATTCACCCCTCCACTTT
>NA|NA|13|TRBV2|TRBJ2-7
CASSEAVSYEQYF
TGTGCCAGCAGTGAGGCGGTCTCCTACGAGCAGTACTTC
>NA|NA|13|TRBV12-3/TRBV12-4|TRBJ1-5
CASRPGPNQPQHF
TGTGCCAGCAGGCCAGGGCCCAATCAGCCCCAGCATTTT
>NA|TRBD2|15|TRBV19|TRBJ2-1
CASSIDSGGWNEQFF
TGTGCCAGTAGTATAGATAGCGGGGGTTGGAATGAGCAGTTCTTC
>NA|NA|18|TRBV4-1|TRBJ1-3
CASSQEPPPGVSGNTIYF
TGCGCCAGCAGCCAAGAACCCCCCCCAGGCGTCTCTGGAAACACCATATATTTT
>NA|NA|13|TRBV7-2|TRBJ2-7
CASSLGGQDEQYF
TGTGCCAGCAGCTTGGGGGGGCAGGACGAGCAGTACTTC
>NA|TRBD2|15|TRBV9|TRBJ2-1
CASSGGTSGYNEQFF
TGTGCCAGCAGCGGCGGGACTAGCGGCTACAATGAGCAGTTCTTC
>NA|NA|16|TRBV4-1|TRBJ2-3
CASSQGAGRGTDTQYF
TGCGCCAGCAGCCAAGGGGCGGGACGGGGCACAGATACGCAGTATTTT
>once|NA|20|TRBV2|TRBJ1-5
CASSPLRVKEPPTRGQPQHF
TGTGCCAGCAGTCCACTGCGGGTAAAGGAGCCGCCGACGCGTGGCCAGCCCCAGCATTTT
>NA|NA|15|TRBV19|TRBJ2-7
CASSMTLFPTYEQYF
TGTGCCAGTAGTATGACTCTCTTTCCTACCTACGAGCAGTACTTC
>NA|TRBD2|14|TRBV6-6|TRBJ2-1
CASRSGGGYNEQFF
TGTGCCAGCAGATCCGGGGGGGGCTACAATGAGCAGTTCTTC
>NA|NA|14|TRBV5-1|TRBJ2-7
CASSPTGPPYEQYF
TGCGCCAGCAGCCCGACGGGTCCTCCCTACGAGCAGTACTTC
>NA|NA|14|TRBV19|TRBJ1-5
CASNTGISNQPQHF
TGTGCCAGTAACACCGGGATTAGCAATCAGCCCCAGCATTTT
>NA|NA|14|TRBV4-3|TRBJ1-1
CASSQDGGNTEAFF
TGCGCCAGCAGCCAAGATGGGGGCAACACTGAAGCTTTCTTT
>NA|TRBD2|14|TRBV11-3|TRBJ2-7
CASSLVAGSYEQYF
TGTGCCAGCAGCCTAGTAGCGGGATCCTACGAGCAGTACTTC